This TCR beta chain was documented in a study of shared T cell receptors in the human thymus. The CDR3 spans 15 residues. Looked up from germline, CDR1 is MNHEY and CDR2 is SVGAGI. V was clipped by 0 bases and J by 7 bases, with 16 bases between them. The repertoire was sequenced with immunoSEQ multiplex PCR; TCRdb's copy has only in-frame clones and lacks some. The table has 540,000 or so clones, around 78% seen once; the top ten hold more than 0.01%. The sample was also linked to a second study, of human thymus T cells. That work adds: Unrelated individuals reportedly shared highly overlapping thymic TCR repertoires.

This sequence joins TRBV6-5 and TRBJ2-7; possible D gene TRBD2, 7 bases. The clonotype comes from a boy under two years old with a congenital heart defect. Sequenced input: thymocytes. The CDR3 sequence is CASSYSMGGLREQYF. For the CDR3, the DNA is TGTGCCAGCAGTTACTCGATGGGGGGGCTACGAGAGCAGTACTTC.